This T cell receptor beta chain was obtained from a study of beta chain features in type 1 diabetes. Concerning this clone: The antigen remains unidentified.

Trimming removed 5 bases from V and 7 bases from J, with 23 bases in between. This CDR3 has 16 residues. The germline gives CDR1 KGHSH, CDR2 LQKENI. The sequenced template was cDNA made from the entire isolated RNA. Libraries were prepared by immunoSEQ multiplex PCR; TCRdb keeps only in-frame clonotypes and omits some of them. This table holds some 280,000 clones, over 11% found once. Overall study results and limits: TCRB CDR3 length was moderately but significantly reduced in all four CD4+ subsets of Type 1 diabetes patients.

Once sorted, every population was more than 98% pure. Material for sequencing was naive CD4+ T cells from blood. J is TRBJ1-2 and V is TRBV18, with D perhaps TRBD1 (5 bases). The source is a man in his thirties or forties with type 1 diabetes. CDR3 nucleotide sequence: TGTGCCAGCTCATCCTCAAACGGCGCCGGGGGTCCTGGCTACACCTTC. It yields the protein CASSSSNGAGGPGYTF.